These T cell receptor beta chains were read from a single sample in a study of cytomegalovirus exposure and HLA in healthy donors. Clones were read by immunoSEQ multiplex PCR, and TCRdb kept only the in-frame ones, dropping some. The sample has over 85,000 clones, less than 85% seen once. The specimen sequenced was PBMCs. These receptors were obtained from a man aged 35 to 55 in good health and CMV-seronegative. Each CDR3 is given with its conserved first and last residue. The D gene is left open where the match is weak. Clone size appears in some rows only: once, few, many, or a class for an expanded clone.

V: TRBV6-6; size: .; D: .; J: TRBJ2-3; DNA: TGTGCCAGCAGTCTACGGGTTGCGGGGCCCACAGATACGCAGTATTTT; CDR3: CASSLRVAGPTDTQYF
V: TRBV5-4; size: few; D: .; J: TRBJ1-2; DNA: TGTGCCAGCAGCTTGGACAGGGACAAGTATGGCTACACCTTC; CDR3: CASSLDRDKYGYTF
V: TRBV9; size: .; D: .; J: TRBJ2-3; DNA: TGTGCCAGCAGCTTTGCAGGCGGGGGCACAGATACGCAGTATTTT; CDR3: CASSFAGGGTDTQYF
V: TRBV19; size: .; D: .; J: TRBJ2-4; DNA: TGTGCCAGTAGTATCGGAGTAACACAACTGGGCAAAAACATTCAGTACTTC; CDR3: CASSIGVTQLGKNIQYF
V: TRBV20-1; size: few; D: .; J: TRBJ1-5; DNA: TGCAGTGCGGGAGTGAATCAGCCCCAGCATTTT; CDR3: CSAGVNQPQHF
V: TRBV5-5; size: .; D: .; J: TRBJ1-4; DNA: TGTGCCAGCAGCTGGGGCGGGGAAGAAAAACTGTTTTTT; CDR3: CASSWGGEEKLFF
V: TRBV5-1; size: .; D: .; J: TRBJ2-1; DNA: TGCGCCAGCAGCTTGGAACGGGCGGGGCGCTACAATGAGCAGTTCTTC; CDR3: CASSLERAGRYNEQFF
V: TRBV2; size: .; D: TRBD1; J: TRBJ1-1; DNA: TGTGCCAGCAGGAGGGACAGCCAAAACACTGAAGCTTTCTTT; CDR3: CASRRDSQNTEAFF
V: TRBV5-1; size: .; D: TRBD2; J: TRBJ2-5; DNA: TGCGCCAGCAGCCCGGGGACTATCCAAGAGACCCAGTACTTC; CDR3: CASSPGTIQETQYF
V: TRBV5-1; size: once; D: TRBD1; J: TRBJ1-2; DNA: TGCGCCAGCAGCCCGGAAGGGGGCAAGGATGGCTACACCTTC; CDR3: CASSPEGGKDGYTF
V: TRBV2; size: .; D: .; J: TRBJ1-1; DNA: TGTGCCAGCAGTGATAACGGGAATTGGGCTTTCTTT; CDR3: CASSDNGNWAFF
V: TRBV7-3; size: .; D: .; J: TRBJ2-1; DNA: TGTGCCAGCAGCTTAAACGGCGGGCCCCATGAGCAGTTCTTC; CDR3: CASSLNGGPHEQFF
V: TRBV6-1; size: .; D: .; J: TRBJ2-7; DNA: TGTGCCAGCAGGCAGGCCGGGGTCTCCTACGAGCAGTACTTC; CDR3: CASRQAGVSYEQYF
V: TRBV5-1; size: .; D: TRBD1; J: TRBJ1-6; DNA: TGCGCCAGCAGAAGCAGGGGGTCTAGCTCCTATAATTCACCCCTCCACTTT; CDR3: CASRSRGSSSYNSPLHF
V: TRBV27; size: .; D: TRBD1; J: TRBJ2-7; DNA: TGTGCCAGCACCCACTCGCAGGGGACAGTCTCCTACGAGCAGTACTTC; CDR3: CASTHSQGTVSYEQYF
V: TRBV13; size: .; D: .; J: TRBJ2-6; DNA: TGTGCCAGCAGCTTAGCGGGGAACTCTGGGGCCAACGTCCTGACTTTC; CDR3: CASSLAGNSGANVLTF
V: TRBV18; size: .; D: .; J: TRBJ1-5; DNA: TGTGCCAGCTTAGCAGGGCTGGATCAGCCCCAGCATTTT; CDR3: CASLAGLDQPQHF
V: TRBV7-2; size: .; D: .; J: TRBJ1-1; DNA: TGTGCCAGCAGCCGCGGGACGCAACTTCGGAACACTGAAGCTTTCTTT; CDR3: CASSRGTQLRNTEAFF
V: TRBV7-6; size: .; D: TRBD1; J: TRBJ1-3; DNA: TGTGCCAGCAGCTTAGGGGGACAGGGGGCTGGAAACACCATATATTTT; CDR3: CASSLGGQGAGNTIYF
V: TRBV11-2; size: .; D: TRBD2; J: TRBJ2-3; DNA: TGTGCCAGCAGCTTAGATTTGGGAGCGGGGAGCACAGATACGCAGTATTTT; CDR3: CASSLDLGAGSTDTQYF
V: TRBV7-9; size: few; D: TRBD1; J: TRBJ1-1; DNA: TGTGCCAGCAGCTTCCACTTGGGAGGGACAGGGGGGGACACTGAAGCTTTCTTT; CDR3: CASSFHLGGTGGDTEAFF
V: TRBV2; size: .; D: .; J: TRBJ1-1; DNA: TGTGCCAGCAGCAGCCGGGGGGTGGGAGCTTTCTTT; CDR3: CASSSRGVGAFF
V: TRBV13; size: few; D: .; J: TRBJ1-2; DNA: TGTGCCAGCAGCTTAGGTCGGAGCTATGGCTACACCTTC; CDR3: CASSLGRSYGYTF
V: TRBV27; size: .; D: TRBD1; J: TRBJ2-7; DNA: TGTGCCAGCAGTTTATTGGGGCAGGGGGCCTACGAGCAGTACTTC; CDR3: CASSLLGQGAYEQYF
V: TRBV12-5; size: .; D: TRBD1; J: TRBJ1-6; DNA: TGTGCTAGTGGTTTGAGCCAGGGGGACTATAATTCACCCCTCCACTTT; CDR3: CASGLSQGDYNSPLHF
V: TRBV23-1; size: .; D: TRBD2; J: TRBJ2-5; DNA: TGCGCCAGCATATTAAACAGCGGGGGGTGGGGAGAGACCCAGTACTTC; CDR3: CASILNSGGWGETQYF
V: TRBV5-6; size: .; D: TRBD1; J: TRBJ2-5; DNA: TGTGCCAGCAGCTTGGGGACAGGCCTTGCAGGAGAGACCCAGTACTTC; CDR3: CASSLGTGLAGETQYF
V: TRBV29-1; size: .; D: .; J: TRBJ1-2; DNA: TGCAGCGTCCCGCCGGGACAAGGCTATGGCTACACCTTC; CDR3: CSVPPGQGYGYTF
V: TRBV7-9; size: .; D: .; J: TRBJ1-1; DNA: TGTGCCAGCAGCTTAGAGCAGCGGTCCGCTGGTACTGAAGCTTTCTTT; CDR3: CASSLEQRSAGTEAFF
V: TRBV21-1; size: .; D: .; J: TRBJ1-1; DNA: TGTGCCAGCAGCTCGACCCCGACACCTTTGAACACTGAAGCTTTCTTT; CDR3: CASSSTPTPLNTEAFF
V: TRBV5-6; size: .; D: .; J: TRBJ1-1; DNA: TGTGCCAGCAGCTTGTGGGGGGGATGGACTGAAGCTTTCTTT; CDR3: CASSLWGGWTEAFF
V: TRBV19; size: .; D: TRBD1; J: TRBJ1-2; DNA: TGTGCCAGTAGTCTCGGACAGGATCGATACTATGGCTACACCTTC; CDR3: CASSLGQDRYYGYTF
V: TRBV7-3; size: .; D: TRBD2; J: TRBJ2-1; DNA: TGTGCCAGCAGCTTAAGGCCTAGCGGGGGGAACCACAATGAGCAGTTCTTC; CDR3: CASSLRPSGGNHNEQFF
V: TRBV29-1; size: .; D: .; J: TRBJ2-1; DNA: TGCAGCGTTGAAGATTACAGACAAAGGCAGTTCTTC; CDR3: CSVEDYRQRQFF
V: TRBV5-6; size: .; D: .; J: TRBJ1-2; DNA: TGTGCCAGCAGCTTCCGAATCATTAAAGACAGGAGGACTTATGGCTACACCTTC; CDR3: CASSFRIIKDRRTYGYTF
V: TRBV11-2; size: few; D: TRBD2; J: TRBJ2-3; DNA: TGTGCCAGCAGCCAAAGCGGGGCCCCAGATACGCAGTATTTT; CDR3: CASSQSGAPDTQYF
V: TRBV6-5; size: .; D: TRBD1; J: TRBJ1-2; DNA: TGTGCCAGCAGACCGGAAGGGACAGGGGGCTATGGCTACACCTTC; CDR3: CASRPEGTGGYGYTF